This entry is about one TCR beta chain. Profiled with immunoSEQ multiplex PCR; TCRdb holds only in-frame clones, not every one. The sample has around 150,000 clones, roughly 94% seen once; the top ten hold approximately 0.69%. The CDR3 covers 13 residues. V shed 3 bases and J shed 4 bases, with 9 bases lying between them. Germline values: CDR1 KGHSH, CDR2 LQKENI. The data were obtained in a study of T cell responses to AZD1222 COVID-19 vaccine. The TCR originated in an adult in good health. The sequenced sample was peripheral blood, obtained on day 0 of AZD1222 vaccination. The chain is built from TRBV18 and TRBJ2-5; no firm D call. CDR3 amino acids: CASSPGISETQYF. The CDR3, as DNA: TGTGCCAGCTCACCGGGAATTTCAGAGACCCAGTACTTC.